What follows are 15 T cell receptor beta chains derived from one specimen sequenced in a study of CD8+ T cells in alopecia areata. The treatment: oral pan-JAK inhibitor, 5-10 mg twice daily. Extracted RNA was reverse transcribed into cDNA, the sequencing template. Profiling relied on immunoSEQ multiplex PCR, and the TCRdb table lists in-frame clones only, not all of them. The sample has about 39,000 clones, about two thirds seen once. Sequences were derived from CD8+ T cells sorted from blood, sampled at week 4, from a patient treated with tofacitinib. The receptors here all came from a human donor with alopecia areata.

V usage is TRBV29-1 and J usage is TRBJ2-3, with 12 bases that match TRBD2. J was trimmed by 2 bases and V by 6 bases; bases with no gene match: 6. Germline CDR1 is SQVTM and CDR2 is ANQGSEA. This CDR3 has 15 amino acids. CDR3: CSVPTSGGHTDTQYF. CDR3 sequence (DNA): TGCAGCGTCCCGACTAGCGGGGGCCACACAGATACGCAGTATTTT.

This clone was seen a few times. The chain carries TRBV10-3 and TRBJ1-5; D is uncertain. Trimming left V 11 bases short and J 7 bases short, with 9 bases between. From germline, CDR1 is ENHRY and CDR2 SYGVKD. The CDR3 covers 10 residues. Here the CDR3 reads CAAGRQPQHF. The CDR3, as DNA: TGTGCCGCCGGTAGGCAGCCCCAGCATTTT.

The chain uses TRBV29-1 and TRBJ2-1; unclear D gene. Germline V gives CDR1 SQVTM, CDR2 ANQGSEA. The CDR3 loop spans 12 amino acids. V lost 2 bases to trimming and J lost 10 bases, with 12 bases between them. CDR3 bases: TGCAGCGTTGAAACCCGACCCCCGGAGCAGTTCTTC. Protein: CSVETRPPEQFF.

The rearrangement uses TRBV23-1 and TRBJ2-5; D unresolved. TRBV23-1 carries the ORF label, with uncertain function. Deletions cut 0 bases from V and 0 bases from J, with 17 bases between. CDR3 length: 18 residues. The CDR3 DNA reads as TGCGCCAGCAGTCAATCTTGGGGTGGCACGACGTACCAAGAGACCCAGTACTTC. Encoded protein: CASSQSWGGTTYQETQYF.

The V and J genes are TRBV15 and TRBJ2-2; TRBD1 matches at 8 bases. The CDR3 runs to 16 residues. V shed 0 bases and J 7 bases; nucleotides not matched to a gene: 7. Per germline, CDR1 LNHNV and CDR2 YYDKDF (reference sequence). The CDR3 coding sequence is TGTGCCACCAGCAGAGATGTGACAGGGGATCTCGGGGAGCTGTTTTTT. This encodes CATSRDVTGDLGELFF.

This clone has more than one count but fewer than ten. The rearrangement uses TRBV28 and TRBJ2-4; D gene uncertain. Germline V lookup: CDR1 MDHEN, CDR2 SYDVKM. Trimming cost V 6 bases and J 3 bases, with 3 bases left between them. This CDR3 has 11 amino acids. The CDR3 nucleotides read TGTGCCAGCAGGGACAAAAACATTCAGTACTTC. As protein: CASRDKNIQYF.

The J gene is TRBJ2-7, the V gene TRBV29-1, with 7 bases fitting TRBD1. J gave up 3 bases and V 5 bases, and 10 bases lay outside the gene matches. There are 14 residues in the CDR3. Germline CDR1 SQVTM, CDR2 ANQGSEA. This CDR3 reads CSVLPGQKNYEQYF. The CDR3 coding sequence is TGCAGCGTTCTCCCGGGACAGAAAAACTACGAGCAGTACTTC.

This clone was detected a few times. The chain links TRBV7-9 to TRBJ2-1, with D tentatively TRBD1 (5 bases). This CDR3 region has 14 residues. CDR1 and CDR2 (germline): SEHNR, FQNEAQ (reference sequence). V was clipped by 6 bases and J by 6 bases, with 15 bases between them. CDR3 sequence (DNA): TGTGCCAGCAGTTCGGTACAGGAGTCCAATGAGCAGTTCTTC. Translating gives CASSSVQESNEQFF. Drawing the rest from reference TRBV7-9 and TRBJ2-1, the complete variable domain is DTGVSQNPRHKITKRGQNVTFRCDPISEHNRLYWYRQTLGQGPEFLTYFQNEAQLEKSRLLSDRFSAERPKGSFSTLEIQRTEQGDSAMYLCASSSVQESNEQFFGPGTRLTVL.

The J gene is TRBJ2-7, the V gene TRBV27; 7 bases line up with TRBD1. J lost 3 bases, V lost 0 bases, and 2 bases had no gene match. CDR1 is MNHEY and CDR2 is SMNVEV in the germline V gene (reference sequence). CDR3 length equals 14 residues. The DNA of the CDR3 is TGTGCCAGCAGTTTATCGAGACAGGGCTACGAGCAGTACTTC. Translated: CASSLSRQGYEQYF.

The rearrangement uses TRBV5-6 and TRBJ2-7; D is ambiguous. Germline V gene lookup returns CDR1 SGHDT and CDR2 YYEEEE. This CDR3 region has 15 residues. Trimming cost V 3 bases and J 1 base, with 14 bases left between them. In DNA, the CDR3 is TGTGCCAGCAGCTCGGACCTCCGCGCGTCCTACGAGCAGTACTTC. Translated, it gives CASSSDLRASYEQYF.

V gene TRBV7-3 combines with J gene TRBJ2-7; D remains unclear. V lost 3 bases and J 6 bases, leaving 12 bases between the germline ends. CDR3 length: 13 residues. CDR1 SGHTA and CDR2 FQGTGA come from the germline V gene. The CDR3 here is CASSFPRRCEQYF. CDR3 nucleotides: TGTGCCAGCAGCTTCCCGCGGCGGTGCGAGCAGTACTTC.

The V gene is TRBV30, the J gene TRBJ2-1, with D uncertain. Germline CDR1 GTSNPN, CDR2 SVGIG (reference sequence). The V gene lost 2 bases and the J gene lost 10 bases, with 9 bases spanning the gap. The CDR3 contains 11 residues. The CDR3 sequence: CAWSLGREQFF. The DNA of the CDR3 is TGTGCCTGGAGTTTAGGAAGGGAGCAGTTCTTC.

This clone has a handful of counts. The rearrangement uses TRBV19 and TRBJ1-1, with 8 bases fitting TRBD1. Germline trimming cut 7 bases from V and 6 bases from J; bases unmatched to any gene: 4. The CDR3 extends over 12 amino acids. Germline V gene data show CDR1 as LNHDA and CDR2 as SQIVND (reference sequence). The CDR3 nucleotides are TGTGCCAGTAACGCAGGGGGCCCTGAAGCTTTCTTT. Its translation is CASNAGGPEAFF.

This clone was seen a few times. The V and J genes are TRBV29-1 and TRBJ2-7; D may match TRBD1 or TRBD2 (5 bases each). Trimming stripped 3 bases from V and 3 bases from J, with 9 bases between. Germline CDR1 SQVTM, CDR2 ANQGSEA. The CDR3 totals 12 residues. The chain's CDR3 is CSVEKGSYEQYF. The CDR3, as DNA: TGCAGCGTTGAGAAGGGGAGCTACGAGCAGTACTTC.

The chain has TRBV29-1 and TRBJ2-7; D remains ambiguous. Germline V gene data show CDR1 as SQVTM and CDR2 as ANQGSEA. The length of the CDR3 is 12 residues. V was clipped by 6 bases and J by 4 bases, with 13 bases between them. CDR3 protein: CSVRMNTYEQYF. CDR3 bases: TGCAGCGTGCGGATGAACACGTACGAGCAGTACTTC.